This T cell receptor (beta chain) was sequenced for a study of memory CD4+ T cells and cytomegalovirus serostatus. For the study at large: Donors were healthy Belgian adults, under ten CMV seropositive and 20 to 25 seronegative.

This clone was seen once. V shed 6 bases and J shed 3 bases, with 6 bases lying between them. The germline V gene has CDR1 MNHEY and CDR2 SMNVEV (reference sequence). This CDR3 is 13 amino acids long. Profiled with immunoSEQ multiplex PCR; TCRdb holds only in-frame clones, not every one. Found here are some 64,000 clones, 75% to 85% of them singletons; the top ten hold about 0.95%. Single viable CD3+CD4+CD8-CD45RO+ cells were sorted as the memory CD4+ T cells. This clonotype was sampled from an adult in good health and CMV-seronegative. The sequenced sample consisted of memory CD4+ T cells from blood. The rearrangement links TRBV27 to TRBJ2-6; D unresolved. As DNA, the CDR3 is TGTGCCAGCAGCTTTTATGGGGCCAACGTCCTGACTTTC. Amino acids: CASSFYGANVLTF.